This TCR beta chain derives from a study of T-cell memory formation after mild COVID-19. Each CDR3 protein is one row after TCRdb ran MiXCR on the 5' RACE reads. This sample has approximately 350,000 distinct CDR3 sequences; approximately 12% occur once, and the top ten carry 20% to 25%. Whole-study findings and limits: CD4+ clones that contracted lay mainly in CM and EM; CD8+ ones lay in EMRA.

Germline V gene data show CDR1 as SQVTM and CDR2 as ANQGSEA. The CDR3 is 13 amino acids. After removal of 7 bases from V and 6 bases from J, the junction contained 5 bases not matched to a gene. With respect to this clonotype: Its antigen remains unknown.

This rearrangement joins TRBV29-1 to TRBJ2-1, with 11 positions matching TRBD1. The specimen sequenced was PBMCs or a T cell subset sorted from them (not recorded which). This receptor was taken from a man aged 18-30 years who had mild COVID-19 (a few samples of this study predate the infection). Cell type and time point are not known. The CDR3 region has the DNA TGCAGCGCAGGACAGGGGGCTCGCAATGAGCAGTTCTTC. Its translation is CSAGQGARNEQFF.